The entry below describes one T cell receptor beta chain. The antigen remains unidentified. Unexposed donor CD4+ T cells date from about 2011-2018, before the COVID-19 pandemic. Isolation of CD4+ T cells took place after less than 13 days in culture. As cell numbers allowed, unexposed-donor CD4+ T cells faced SARS-CoV-2 S/N and four cold-coronavirus spikes. The data are from a study of CD4 T cells in relation to SARS-CoV-2 and coronaviruses. Turning to the study itself: Controls used an HIV-1 Nef peptide pool or no peptide.

Repertoires were generated with immunoSEQ multiplex PCR, while TCRdb's copy carries only in-frame clones and drops some. Here the sample spans under 20,000 clones, 75% to 85% being singletons. Whole-study findings and limits: Samples before the pandemic and after infection were not matched within any donor.

In germline, CDR1 is SEHNR, CDR2 FQNEAQ (reference sequence). Trimming removed 5 bases from V and 4 bases from J, with 20 bases in between. This CDR3 comprises 16 residues. The TCR sequence derives from a human donor in good health. Sequenced input: CD4+ T cells from PBMCs, cultured in vitro. The chain employs TRBV7-9 and TRBJ2-5, with D possibly TRBD2 on 6 matching bases. The CDR3 here is CASSPRGGRVGETQYF. DNA for the CDR3: TGTGCCAGCAGCCCTAGGGGAGGCAGGGTGGGAGAGACCCAGTACTTC.